These 2 T cell receptor beta chains came from one sample sequenced in a study of shared clonotypes between healthy human individuals. The repertoire was sequenced with immunoSEQ multiplex PCR; TCRdb's copy has only in-frame clones and lacks some. This sample has more than 2 million clones; more than 90% occur once, and the top ten carry more than 0.1%. The sample taken for sequencing was naive CD4+ T cells sorted from blood. This sample's subset: CD45RA+ positively selected. The receptors originated from a man aged 18-30 years in good health.

The chain employs TRBV6-6 and TRBJ2-1; 7 bases agree with TRBD2. The CDR3 extends over 15 amino acids. Germline lookup yields CDR1 MNHNY and CDR2 SVGAGI (reference sequence). J gave up 4 bases and V 6 bases, and 9 bases lay outside the gene matches. The CDR3 DNA reads TGTGCCAGCAGCACTACTAGCGCTACATACAATGAGCAGTTCTTC. As protein: CASSTTSATYNEQFF.

The J gene is TRBJ2-1, the V gene TRBV10-3; the D gene is possibly TRBD1 (5 bases). This CDR3 contains 15 residues. From germline, CDR1 is ENHRY and CDR2 SYGVKD. V gave up 2 bases and J gave up 4 bases, with 12 bases separating them. CDR3 loop: CAISEKVAGYNEQFF. CDR3 DNA sequence: TGTGCCATCAGTGAGAAGGTGGCAGGGTACAATGAGCAGTTCTTC.